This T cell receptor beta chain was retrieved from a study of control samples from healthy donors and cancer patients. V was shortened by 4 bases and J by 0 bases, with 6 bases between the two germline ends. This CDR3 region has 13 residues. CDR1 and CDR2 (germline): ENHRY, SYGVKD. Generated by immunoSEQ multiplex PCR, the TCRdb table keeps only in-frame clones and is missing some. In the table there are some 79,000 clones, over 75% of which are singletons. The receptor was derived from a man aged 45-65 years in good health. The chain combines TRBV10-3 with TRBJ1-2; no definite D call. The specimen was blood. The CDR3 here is CAISVVANYGYTF. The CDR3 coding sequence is TGTGCCATCAGTGTAGTGGCTAACTATGGCTACACCTTC.